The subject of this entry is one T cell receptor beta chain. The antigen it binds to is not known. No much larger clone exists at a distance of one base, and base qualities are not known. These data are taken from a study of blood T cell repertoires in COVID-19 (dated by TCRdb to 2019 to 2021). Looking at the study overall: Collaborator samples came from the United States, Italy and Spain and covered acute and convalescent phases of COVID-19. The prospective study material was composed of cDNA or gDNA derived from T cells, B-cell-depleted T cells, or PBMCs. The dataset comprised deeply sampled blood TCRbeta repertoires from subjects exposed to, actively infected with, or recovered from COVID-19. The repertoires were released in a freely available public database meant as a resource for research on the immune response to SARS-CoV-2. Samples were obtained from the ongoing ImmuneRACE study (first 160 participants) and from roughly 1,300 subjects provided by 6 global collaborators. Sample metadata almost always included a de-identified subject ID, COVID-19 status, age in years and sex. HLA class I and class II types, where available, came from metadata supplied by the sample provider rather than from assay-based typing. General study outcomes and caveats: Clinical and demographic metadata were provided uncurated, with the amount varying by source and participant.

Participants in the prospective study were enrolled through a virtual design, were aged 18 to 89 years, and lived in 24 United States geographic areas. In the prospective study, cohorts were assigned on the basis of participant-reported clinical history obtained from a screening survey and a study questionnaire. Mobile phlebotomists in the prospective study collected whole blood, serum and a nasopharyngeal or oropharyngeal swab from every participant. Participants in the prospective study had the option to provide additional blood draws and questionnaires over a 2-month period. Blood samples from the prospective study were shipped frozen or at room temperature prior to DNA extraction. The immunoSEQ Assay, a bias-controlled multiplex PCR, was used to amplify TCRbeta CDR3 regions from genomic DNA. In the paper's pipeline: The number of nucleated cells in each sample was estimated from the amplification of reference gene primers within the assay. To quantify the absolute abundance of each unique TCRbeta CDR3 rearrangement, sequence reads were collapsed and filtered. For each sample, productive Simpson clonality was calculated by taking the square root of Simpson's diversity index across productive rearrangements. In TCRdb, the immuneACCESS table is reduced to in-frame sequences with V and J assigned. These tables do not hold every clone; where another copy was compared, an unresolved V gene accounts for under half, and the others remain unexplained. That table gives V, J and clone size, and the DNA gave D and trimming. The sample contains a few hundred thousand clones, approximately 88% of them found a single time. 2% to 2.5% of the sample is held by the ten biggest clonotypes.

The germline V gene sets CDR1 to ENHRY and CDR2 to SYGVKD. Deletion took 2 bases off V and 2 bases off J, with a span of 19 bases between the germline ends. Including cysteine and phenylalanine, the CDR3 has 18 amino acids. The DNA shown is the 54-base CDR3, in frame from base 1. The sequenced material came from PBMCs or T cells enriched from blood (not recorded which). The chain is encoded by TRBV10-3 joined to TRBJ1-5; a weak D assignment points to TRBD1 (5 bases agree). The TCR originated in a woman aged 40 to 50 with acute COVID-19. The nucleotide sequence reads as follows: TGTGCCATCAGTGAGCCTAGACGGCCCGGAGGGGGCAATCAGCCCCAGCATTTT. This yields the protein CAISEPRRPGGGNQPQHF.